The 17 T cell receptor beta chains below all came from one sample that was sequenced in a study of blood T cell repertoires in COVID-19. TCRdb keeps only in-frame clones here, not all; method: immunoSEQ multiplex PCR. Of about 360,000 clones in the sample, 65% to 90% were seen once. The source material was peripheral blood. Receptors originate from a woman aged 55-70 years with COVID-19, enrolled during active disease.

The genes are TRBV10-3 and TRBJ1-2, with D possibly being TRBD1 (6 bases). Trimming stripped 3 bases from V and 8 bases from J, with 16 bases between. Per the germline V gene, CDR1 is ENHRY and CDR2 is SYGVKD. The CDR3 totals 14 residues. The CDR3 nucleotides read TGTGCCATCAGTGAAGGACAGACCTTTGGAGGCTACACCTTC. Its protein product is CAISEGQTFGGYTF.

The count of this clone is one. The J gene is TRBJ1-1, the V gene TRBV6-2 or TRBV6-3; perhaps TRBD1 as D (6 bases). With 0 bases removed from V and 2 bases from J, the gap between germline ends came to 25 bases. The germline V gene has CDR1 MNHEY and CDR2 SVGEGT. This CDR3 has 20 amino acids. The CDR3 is CASSYSSGRGAESGNTEAFF. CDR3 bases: TGTGCCAGCAGTTACTCGTCCGGGCGGGGGGCAGAGTCGGGAAACACTGAAGCTTTCTTT.

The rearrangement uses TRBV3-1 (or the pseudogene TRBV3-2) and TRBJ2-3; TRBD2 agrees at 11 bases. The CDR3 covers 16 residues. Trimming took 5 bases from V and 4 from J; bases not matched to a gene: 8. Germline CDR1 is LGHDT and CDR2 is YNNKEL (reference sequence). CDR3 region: CASSDGTSGRADTQYF. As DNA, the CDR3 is TGTGCCAGCAGCGACGGGACTAGCGGTCGGGCAGATACGCAGTATTTT.

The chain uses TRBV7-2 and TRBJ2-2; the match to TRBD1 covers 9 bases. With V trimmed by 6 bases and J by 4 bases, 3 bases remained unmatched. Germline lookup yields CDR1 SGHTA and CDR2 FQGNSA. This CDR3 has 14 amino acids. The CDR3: CASRPTGGTGELFF. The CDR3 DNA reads TGTGCCAGCAGGCCGACAGGGGGCACCGGGGAGCTGTTTTTT.

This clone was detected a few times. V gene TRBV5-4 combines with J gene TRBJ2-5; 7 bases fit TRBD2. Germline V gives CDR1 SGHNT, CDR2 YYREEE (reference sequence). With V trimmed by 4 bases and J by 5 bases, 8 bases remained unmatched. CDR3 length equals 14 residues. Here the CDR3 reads CASSPSGGVETQYF. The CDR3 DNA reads TGTGCCAGCAGCCCCTCGGGGGGTGTCGAGACCCAGTACTTC.

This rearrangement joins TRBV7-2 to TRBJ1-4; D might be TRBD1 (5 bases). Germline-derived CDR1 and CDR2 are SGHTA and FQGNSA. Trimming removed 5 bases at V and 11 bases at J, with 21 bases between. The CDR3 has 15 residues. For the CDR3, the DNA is TGTGCCAGCAGCCAGGGCGTGTGGGGCACAAAGAAACTGTTTTTT. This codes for CASSQGVWGTKKLFF.

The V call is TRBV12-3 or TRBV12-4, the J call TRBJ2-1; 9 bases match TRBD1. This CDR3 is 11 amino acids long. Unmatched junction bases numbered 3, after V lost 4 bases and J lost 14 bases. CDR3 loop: CASSWGQGEFF. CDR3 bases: TGTGCCAGCAGTTGGGGACAGGGAGAGTTCTTC.

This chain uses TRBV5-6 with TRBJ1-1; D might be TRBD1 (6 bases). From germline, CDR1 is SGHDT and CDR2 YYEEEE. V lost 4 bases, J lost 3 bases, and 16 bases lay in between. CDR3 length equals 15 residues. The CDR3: CASSIGGQLYTEAFF. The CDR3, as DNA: TGTGCCAGCAGCATAGGTGGACAGTTATACACTGAAGCTTTCTTT.

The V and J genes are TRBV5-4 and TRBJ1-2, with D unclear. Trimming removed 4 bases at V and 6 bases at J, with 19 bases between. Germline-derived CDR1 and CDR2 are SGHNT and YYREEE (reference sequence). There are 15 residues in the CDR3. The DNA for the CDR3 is TGTGCCAGCAGCGTTACACGGGTCAGTACCAATGGCTACACCTTC. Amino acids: CASSVTRVSTNGYTF.

The CDR3 spells CASSIGQQNTEAFF. CDR3 DNA sequence: TGTGCCAGCAGCATTGGACAGCAGAACACTGAAGCTTTCTTT. The V gene is TRBV5-4, the J gene TRBJ1-1, with a tentative D call TRBD1 (6 bases). V gave up 4 bases and J gave up 1 base, with 11 bases separating them. This CDR3 spans 14 amino acids. Germline V gene lookup returns CDR1 SGHNT and CDR2 YYREEE (reference sequence).

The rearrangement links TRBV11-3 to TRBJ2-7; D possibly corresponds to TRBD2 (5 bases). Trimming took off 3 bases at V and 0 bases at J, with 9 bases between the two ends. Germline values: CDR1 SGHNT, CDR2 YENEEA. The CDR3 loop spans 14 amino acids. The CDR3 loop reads CASSFRTSSYEQYF. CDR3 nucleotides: TGTGCCAGCAGCTTTCGCACTAGCTCCTACGAGCAGTACTTC.

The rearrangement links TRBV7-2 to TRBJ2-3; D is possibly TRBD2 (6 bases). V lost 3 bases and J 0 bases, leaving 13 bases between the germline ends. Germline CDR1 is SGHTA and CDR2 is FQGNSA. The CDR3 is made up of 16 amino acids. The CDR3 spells CASSLLRGESTDTQYF. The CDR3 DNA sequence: TGTGCCAGCAGCTTGTTGCGGGGAGAAAGCACAGATACGCAGTATTTT. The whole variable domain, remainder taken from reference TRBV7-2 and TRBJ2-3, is GAGVSQSPSNKVTEKGKDVELRCDPISGHTALYWYRQSLGQGLEFLIYFQGNSAPDKSGLPSDRFSAERTGGSVSTLTIQRTQQEDSAVYLCASSLLRGESTDTQYFGPGTRLTVL.

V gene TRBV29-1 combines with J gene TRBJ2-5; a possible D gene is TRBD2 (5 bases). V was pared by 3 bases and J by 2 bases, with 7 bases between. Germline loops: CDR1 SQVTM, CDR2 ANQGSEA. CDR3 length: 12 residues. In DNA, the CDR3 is TGCAGCGTTGATGAGGGTCAAGAGACCCAGTACTTC. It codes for CSVDEGQETQYF. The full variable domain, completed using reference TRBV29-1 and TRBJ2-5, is SAVISQKPSRDICQRGTSLTIQCQVDSQVTMMFWYRQQPGQSLTLIATANQGSEATYESGFVIDKFPISRPNLTFSTLTVSNMSPEDSSIYLCSVDEGQETQYFGPGTRLLVL.

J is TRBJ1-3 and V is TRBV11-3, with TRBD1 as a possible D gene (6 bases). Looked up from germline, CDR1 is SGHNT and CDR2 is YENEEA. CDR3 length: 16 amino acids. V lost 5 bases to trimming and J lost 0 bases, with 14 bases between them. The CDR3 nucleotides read TGTGCCAGCAGCCCGGGACATATGACCTCTGGAAACACCATATATTTT. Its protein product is CASSPGHMTSGNTIYF.

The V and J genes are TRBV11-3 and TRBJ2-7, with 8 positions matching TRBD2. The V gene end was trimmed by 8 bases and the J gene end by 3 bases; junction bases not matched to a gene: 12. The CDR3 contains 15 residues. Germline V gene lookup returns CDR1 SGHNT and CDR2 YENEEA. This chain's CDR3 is CASDLGGGFGYEQYF. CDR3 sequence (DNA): TGTGCCAGCGACCTTGGCGGGGGGTTCGGCTACGAGCAGTACTTC.

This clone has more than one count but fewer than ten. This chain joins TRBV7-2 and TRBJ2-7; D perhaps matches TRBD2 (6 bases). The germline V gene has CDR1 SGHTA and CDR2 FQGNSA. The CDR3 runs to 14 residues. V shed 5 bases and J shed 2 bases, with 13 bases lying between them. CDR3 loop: CASSRDFAAYEQYF. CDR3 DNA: TGTGCCAGCAGCCGGGACTTCGCGGCCTACGAGCAGTACTTC.

The chain's CDR3 is CASSTGGQETQYF. The CDR3 DNA is TGTGCCAGCAGTACAGGGGGCCAAGAGACCCAGTACTTC. The chain has TRBV7-8 and TRBJ2-5, with 8 bases identical to TRBD1. Germline V gene lookup returns CDR1 SGHVS and CDR2 FQNEAQ. Trimming removed 6 bases from V and 1 base from J; junction bases left unmatched: 1. This CDR3 has 13 amino acids.